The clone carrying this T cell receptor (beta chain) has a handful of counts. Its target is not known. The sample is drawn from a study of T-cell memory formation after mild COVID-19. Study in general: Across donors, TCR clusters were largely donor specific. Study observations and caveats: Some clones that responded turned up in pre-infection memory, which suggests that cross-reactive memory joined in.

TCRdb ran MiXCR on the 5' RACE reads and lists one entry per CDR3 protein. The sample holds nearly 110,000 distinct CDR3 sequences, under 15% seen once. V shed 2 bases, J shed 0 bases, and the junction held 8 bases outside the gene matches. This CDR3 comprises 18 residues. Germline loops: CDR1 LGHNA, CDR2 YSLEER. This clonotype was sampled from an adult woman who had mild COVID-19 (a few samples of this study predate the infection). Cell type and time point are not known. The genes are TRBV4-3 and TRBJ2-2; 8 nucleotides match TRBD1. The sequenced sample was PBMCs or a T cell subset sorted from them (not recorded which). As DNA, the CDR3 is TGCGCCAGCAGCCAAAGTAGGACAGGGCTCACGAACACCGGGGAGCTGTTTTTT. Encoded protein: CASSQSRTGLTNTGELFF.